Below, one TCR beta chain is given with its context. CDR3 length equals 18 residues. V was shortened by 5 bases and J by 0 bases, with 23 bases between the two germline ends. CDR1 and CDR2 (germline): SEHNR, FQNEAQ (reference sequence). Regarding treatment: randomized to nivolumab then ipilimumab (arm A) or the reverse (arm B). This specimen belongs to a study of sequential checkpoint blockade in melanoma. Method: immunoSEQ multiplex PCR; TCRdb's copy keeps in-frame clones and lacks some. Of approximately 26,000 clones listed, around 73% were seen once; the top ten hold 22%. The rearrangement joins TRBV7-9 to TRBJ2-7, with a possible D match to TRBD1 (6 bases). The source material was CD8+ T cells sorted from blood (inferred from file names), sampled from a patient given nivolumab and ipilimumab in sequence. The TCR originated in a human donor with melanoma. CDR3 coding DNA: TGTGCCAGCAGCCGACAAAACCCTACAGGGTTTAGCTCCTACGAGCAGTACTTC. Its protein is CASSRQNPTGFSSYEQYF.